This T cell receptor beta chain was obtained from a study of T cell changes during pregnancy in multiple sclerosis (dated by TCRdb to between 2017 and 2020). As for the study more broadly: Changes in the T cell repertoire over the course of pregnancy were examined in this study in women with multiple sclerosis.

Concerning this clone itself: Its antigen remains undetermined. Qualities for individual bases were not recorded, and no much larger clone is one base off.

Including cysteine and phenylalanine, the CDR3 has 15 amino acids. Only the CDR3 region is kept as DNA, spanning 45 bases read in frame from base 1. V lost 0 bases and J lost 5 bases; the stretch between them is 13 bases long. CDR1 and CDR2 are read off the germline V gene (reference sequence) as LNHDA and SQIVND. Libraries were prepared through the immunoSEQ multiplex PCR assay. In TCRdb, the immuneACCESS table is reduced to in-frame sequences with V and J assigned. These tables do not hold every clone; where another copy was compared, an unresolved V gene accounts for under half, and the others remain unexplained. The sample includes tens of thousands of clones, with around 94% observed a single time. Of the sample, about 1% is held by the ten largest clones.

This TCR was sampled from a female donor with multiple sclerosis, enrolled in a pregnancy study. The specimen was peripheral blood, collected in the third trimester of pregnancy. The V and J genes are TRBV19 and TRBJ1-2, with the D segment identity uncertain. The DNA sequence is as follows: TGTGCCAGTAGTATAGATCCCACAGAGAAATATGGCTACACCTTC. Its translation reads: CASSIDPTEKYGYTF.